The 18 T cell receptor beta chains below were found in one sample sequenced in a study of cytomegalovirus exposure and HLA in healthy donors. PCR employed 60 Vbeta and 13 Jbeta primers. Clones were read by immunoSEQ multiplex PCR, and TCRdb kept only the in-frame ones, dropping some. The sample consists of about 140,000 clones, roughly 73% of them appearing once. Sequencing was done on a sample of PBMCs. Source of these receptors: a woman aged 40 to 50 in good health and CMV-seronegative.

This chain connects TRBV5-6 to TRBJ1-4, with D tentatively TRBD1 (6 bases). Germline CDR1 and CDR2: SGHDT and YYEEEE. V shed 3 bases and J shed 4 bases, with 13 bases lying between them. The CDR3 is 15 residues long. In DNA, the CDR3 is TGTGCCAGCAGCTCACGACAGGACTTTAATGAAAAACTGTTTTTT. Translation gives CASSSRQDFNEKLFF.

The chain has TRBV6-5 and TRBJ1-2; D gene uncertain. The CDR3 is 15 amino acids. Trimming left V 0 bases short and J 6 bases short, with 14 bases between. Germline V gene data show CDR1 as MNHEY and CDR2 as SVGAGI. CDR3: CASSYSLGPIHGYTF. The DNA for the CDR3 is TGTGCCAGCAGTTACTCCTTGGGCCCGATCCATGGCTACACCTTC.

This clone was detected only a few times. The chain uses TRBV6-1 and TRBJ1-2; D is perhaps TRBD1 (5 bases). The CDR3 extends over 12 amino acids. Germline values: CDR1 MNHNS, CDR2 SASEGT. V was cut by 3 bases and J by 6 bases, with 8 bases left in between. The CDR3 nucleotides read TGTGCCAGCAGTGATTCAGGGAATGGCTACACCTTC. As protein: CASSDSGNGYTF.

The chain carries TRBV7-9 and TRBJ2-3; a weak D match, TRBD2 (5 bases). V was trimmed by 5 bases and J by 3 bases, leaving 18 bases between them. The CDR3 is made up of 16 amino acids. Germline CDR1 is SEHNR and CDR2 is FQNEAQ (reference sequence). The CDR3 DNA is TGTGCCAGCAGCCCTCAAAGCGGCCTCCCGACAGATACGCAGTATTTT. Translated, it gives CASSPQSGLPTDTQYF.

This chain joins TRBV5-3 and TRBJ2-2, with 7 positions matching TRBD2. TRBV5-3 is assigned to the ORF class and has an uncertain function. The CDR3 contains 16 residues. J gave up 3 bases and V 3 bases, and 8 bases lay outside the gene matches. As DNA, the CDR3 is TGTGCCAGAAGCTCGGGGCGGGGGTCGTACACCGGGGAGCTGTTTTTT. This codes for CARSSGRGSYTGELFF.

The gene calls are TRBV27 and TRBJ2-2; D gene uncertain. This CDR3 has 16 residues. Germline-derived CDR1 and CDR2 are MNHEY and SMNVEV (reference sequence). V was shortened by 7 bases and J by 1 base, with 16 bases between the two germline ends. CDR3 protein: CASTPFRSLNTGELFF. DNA of the CDR3: TGTGCCAGCACCCCGTTCCGTAGCCTGAACACCGGGGAGCTGTTTTTT.

V gene TRBV18 combines with J gene TRBJ2-3, with no clear D. V lost 2 bases to trimming and J lost 0 bases, with 6 bases between them. The CDR3 is 14 amino acids. Per germline, CDR1 KGHSH and CDR2 LQKENI. CDR3 sequence: CASSPAVSTDTQYF. The DNA of the CDR3 is TGTGCCAGCTCACCAGCAGTTAGCACAGATACGCAGTATTTT.

This clone occurred once. This chain links TRBV5-1 with TRBJ2-3; TRBD1 is a possible D gene (6 bases). The V gene lost 6 bases and the J gene lost 3 bases, with 14 bases spanning the gap. The germline V gene has CDR1 SGHRS and CDR2 YFSETQ. The CDR3 runs to 14 residues. The chain's CDR3 is CASNPDGTTDTQYF. For the CDR3, the DNA is TGCGCCAGCAATCCGGACGGGACAACAGATACGCAGTATTTT. Full variable domain (remainder filled in from reference TRBV5-1 and TRBJ2-3): KAGVTQTPRYLIKTRGQQVTLSCSPISGHRSVSWYQQTPGQGLQFLFEYFSETQRNKGNFPGRFSGRQFSNSRSEMNVSTLELGDSALYLCASNPDGTTDTQYFGPGTRLTVL.

The chain recombines TRBV7-2 with TRBJ2-1; D remains unclear. The V and J ends lost 7 bases and 8 bases respectively, with 12 bases between them. From germline, CDR1 is SGHTA and CDR2 FQGNSA. This CDR3 region has 12 residues. This chain's CDR3 is CASTLTSDEQFF. DNA for the CDR3: TGTGCCAGCACCCTTACGAGCGATGAGCAGTTCTTC.

J is TRBJ1-1 and V is TRBV20-1; a weak D match, TRBD1 (6 bases). There are 11 residues in the CDR3. V lost 3 bases and J lost 9, with 11 bases in between. Germline-derived CDR1 and CDR2 are DFQATT and SNEGSKA (reference sequence). In DNA form, the CDR3 reads TGCAGTGCTAGCGCCGGGACAAAAGCTTTCTTT. Translation: CSASAGTKAFF.

V is TRBV7-2 and J is TRBJ1-2; 10 bases fit TRBD1. CDR1 and CDR2 from the germline V gene are SGHTA and FQGNSA. CDR3 length: 12 residues. Germline trimming cut 8 bases from V and 8 bases from J; bases unmatched to any gene: 5. The CDR3 spells CASGGTGVGYTF. CDR3 in DNA: TGTGCCAGCGGGGGGACAGGGGTCGGCTACACCTTC. Looking up the rest from reference TRBV7-2 and TRBJ1-2 gives the full variable domain: GAGVSQSPSNKVTEKGKDVELRCDPISGHTALYWYRQSLGQGLEFLIYFQGNSAPDKSGLPSDRFSAERTGGSVSTLTIQRTQQEDSAVYLCASGGTGVGYTFGSGTRLTVV.

This clone has only a few counts. The CDR3, as DNA: TGTGCCAGCGGTACGGGGAGCACTGAAGCTTTCTTT. Its protein product is CASGTGSTEAFF. This chain joins TRBV2 and TRBJ1-1; no firm D call. Trimming removed 8 bases at V and 4 bases at J, with 11 bases between. Germline V gene data show CDR1 as SNHLY and CDR2 as FYNNEI. The CDR3 is 12 residues long.

The J gene is TRBJ2-5, the V gene TRBV5-3; TRBD2 aligns across 7 bases. TRBV5-3 is an open reading frame whose function is uncertain. CDR3 length equals 12 residues. V lost 8 bases and J lost 3; bases outside the gene matches: 4. The CDR3 spells CASDRGEETQYF. CDR3 bases: TGTGCCAGTGACCGGGGGGAAGAGACCCAGTACTTC.

Worth noting for this clone: The junction differs from germline at one of its ends, possibly a read error. The chain has TRBV6-5 and TRBJ1-1; 7 bases fit TRBD1. CDR1 is MNHEY, CDR2 SVGAGI, per germline. CDR3 length: 12 residues. The DNA for the CDR3 is TGTGCCGGCAGTTCAGGGGGCACTGAAGCTTTCTTT. This translates into CAGSSGGTEAFF.

V gene TRBV4-3 combines with J gene TRBJ1-4; possible D gene TRBD1, 6 bases. Germline V gene sequence: CDR1 LGHNA, CDR2 YSLEER. V lost 0 bases, J lost 0 bases, and 14 bases lay in between. The CDR3 runs to 18 residues. CDR3 region: CASSQDWPGDATNEKLFF. The CDR3 region has the DNA TGCGCCAGCAGCCAAGACTGGCCAGGGGATGCAACTAATGAAAAACTGTTTTTT.

This chain joins TRBV5-5 and TRBJ1-5; a possible D gene is TRBD1 (5 bases). CDR1 is SGHKS and CDR2 is YYEKEE in the germline V gene (reference sequence). The CDR3 totals 16 residues. The V end was cut by 4 bases, the J end by 1 base, with 15 bases between. The CDR3 loop reads CASSPQQVYSNQPQHF. The CDR3 nucleotides are TGTGCCAGCAGCCCACAACAGGTTTACAGCAATCAGCCCCAGCATTTT.

The chain uses TRBV19 and TRBJ1-1; perhaps TRBD1 as D (5 bases). Trimming stripped 3 bases from V and 0 bases from J, with 11 bases between. Germline V gives CDR1 LNHDA, CDR2 SQIVND (reference sequence). The CDR3 has 15 amino acids. DNA for the CDR3: TGTGCCAGTAGTATTTGGGGGGAGATGAACACTGAAGCTTTCTTT. It translates to CASSIWGEMNTEAFF.

V gene TRBV5-1 combines with J gene TRBJ2-2; 10 bases match TRBD1. The V and J ends lost 3 bases and 6 bases, in that order; junction bases with no gene match: 8. This CDR3 spans 16 amino acids. CDR1 is SGHRS and CDR2 is YFSETQ in the germline V gene. The DNA for the CDR3 is TGCGCCAGCAGCTCGGCCGGACAGGGGGTTGCCGGGGAGCTGTTTTTT. This sequence encodes CASSSAGQGVAGELFF.